The 27 T cell receptor beta chains below were found in one sample sequenced in a study of T cells expressing NK-cell markers. TCRdb re-analyzed the 5' RACE reads; it lists each CDR3 protein once, without DNA. The table lists 500,000 to 600,000 distinct CDR3 sequences. Input material: blood T cells: a sorted CD56 or NKG2C T cell subset, CD4+ or CD8+ T cells, or bulk PBMC T cells (not recorded which). These receptors came from a man between 18 and 29 years old in good health.

Here the CDR3 reads CASSVPGQANYGYTF. The rearrangement links TRBV2 to TRBJ1-2; there is no DNA to check the TCRdb D call of TRBD1. CDR3 length equals 15 residues. CDR1 and CDR2 from the germline V gene are SNHLY and FYNNEI.

This rearrangement joins TRBV29-1 to TRBJ2-3; TCRdb outputs TRBD2, but without DNA this stays unchecked. CDR1 is SQVTM and CDR2 is ANQGSEA in the germline V gene. This CDR3 has 16 residues. The CDR3 sequence is CSVSMVAGDEADTQYF.

The chain combines TRBV20-1 with TRBJ2-7; absent DNA, TCRdb's TRBD1 call cannot be checked. The germline V gene encodes CDR1 DFQATT and CDR2 SNEGSKA (reference sequence). The CDR3 runs 16 residues. The CDR3 region is CSARPRDRVLSYEQYF.

This chain connects TRBV20-1 to TRBJ1-6. Germline V gives CDR1 DFQATT, CDR2 SNEGSKA (reference sequence). The CDR3 has 15 residues. CDR3 in amino acids: CSASAGATYNSPLHF.

CDR3 protein: CASFEQNTGELFF. The chain has TRBV5-1 and TRBJ2-2. The CDR3 contains 13 residues. Germline V CDR1 and CDR2: SGHRS, YFSETQ.

This chain joins TRBV29-1 and TRBJ2-7; TCRdb gives TRBD1 as the D gene, but with no DNA this cannot be confirmed. The CDR3 sequence is 13 residues long. Germline V gene lookup returns CDR1 SQVTM and CDR2 ANQGSEA. CDR3 region: CSVSAGPFYEQYF.

The chain recombines TRBV27 with TRBJ1-1; TCRdb proposes TRBD1, but this gene call is untestable without DNA. Germline V gene sequence: CDR1 MNHEY, CDR2 SMNVEV (reference sequence). The CDR3 consists of 13 residues. The CDR3 sequence: CASALSRGTEAFF.

The chain couples TRBV27 to TRBJ2-7; TCRdb names TRBD1, which stays unverified in the absence of DNA. The CDR3 is 17 amino acids. The germline V gene has CDR1 MNHEY and CDR2 SMNVEV (reference sequence). The CDR3 spells CASSLSLGDRGIYEQYF.

This chain uses TRBV11-1 with TRBJ2-5; TCRdb selects TRBD1, and the lack of DNA leaves this call unchecked. The CDR3 runs 19 residues. Germline V lookup: CDR1 SGHAT, CDR2 FQDESV (reference sequence). CDR3 loop: CASSFPKAGEGGSRETQYF.

This chain links TRBV11-2 with TRBJ2-3; checking the TCRdb D call of TRBD2 is not possible without DNA. The CDR3 runs to 18 residues. Germline CDR1 is SGHAT and CDR2 is FQNNGV. CDR3 region: CASSLVPSLGTITDTQYF.

The chain is built from TRBV19 and TRBJ2-1; the D call of TRBD1 rests on TCRdb alone, since no DNA is present to check it. CDR1 and CDR2 from the germline V gene are LNHDA and SQIVND (reference sequence). The CDR3 covers 12 residues. CDR3 amino acids: CASSWGGNEQFF.

J is TRBJ2-3 and V is TRBV4-1; the D call from TCRdb, TRBD2, cannot be confirmed without DNA. Germline loops: CDR1 MGHRA, CDR2 YSYEKL. The CDR3 loop spans 18 amino acids. The CDR3 spells CASSQVETSGRRMDTQYF.

J is TRBJ2-7 and V is TRBV20-1; TCRdb calls TRBD1, which cannot be checked without DNA. In germline, CDR1 is DFQATT, CDR2 SNEGSKA (reference sequence). CDR3 length: 13 amino acids. The CDR3 is CSARDTRVADQYF.

The CDR3 region is CATGLVYNEQFF. V is TRBV12-3 or TRBV12-4 and J is TRBJ2-1; TCRdb reports TRBD1, a call that lacks DNA to check it against. This CDR3 is built from 12 residues.

V and J are TRBV3-1 and TRBJ1-1. Germline V gene data show CDR1 as LGHDT and CDR2 as YNNKEL (reference sequence). The CDR3 is 14 amino acids. The CDR3 sequence: CASSPTSQRAEAFF.

V and J are TRBV24-1 and TRBJ2-2. Germline CDR1 KGHDR, CDR2 SFDVKD. The length of the CDR3 is 15 residues. CDR3: CATSDLGTGTGELFF.

The V gene is TRBV27, the J gene TRBJ2-7; TCRdb's D gene call, TRBD1, goes unchecked for lack of DNA. This CDR3 spans 14 amino acids. The V gene's germline CDR1 is MNHEY and CDR2 SMNVEV (reference sequence). CDR3 loop: CASSPGIDTYEQYF.

The chain links TRBV20-1 to TRBJ2-1; the TCRdb call, TRBD2, lacks DNA for checking. The CDR3 is 13 amino acids. The germline V gene has CDR1 DFQATT and CDR2 SNEGSKA (reference sequence). This CDR3 reads CSASRQGRHEQFF.

The chain employs TRBV29-1 and TRBJ2-7; TCRdb lists TRBD1, though no DNA is available to test this call. The CDR3 runs to 13 residues. Germline values: CDR1 SQVTM, CDR2 ANQGSEA. The CDR3 spells CSVLPGLFSEQYF.

The J gene is TRBJ2-5, the V gene TRBV25-1; TCRdb returns TRBD1, unconfirmable since there is no DNA. Germline-derived CDR1 and CDR2 are MGHDK and SYGVNS. This CDR3 region has 16 residues. This CDR3 is CASSEWGGGLVETQYF.

The chain joins TRBV20-1 to TRBJ2-2; TCRdb proposes TRBD1, but this gene call is untestable without DNA. Germline V gene sequence: CDR1 DFQATT, CDR2 SNEGSKA (reference sequence). The CDR3 runs to 14 residues. CDR3 amino acids: CSALQGKGTGELFF.

The rearrangement links TRBV4-3 to TRBJ2-7. Germline CDR1 is LGHNA and CDR2 is YSLEER. This CDR3 comprises 16 residues. CDR3 sequence: CASSQDRDVSSYEQYF.

The J gene is TRBJ2-7, the V gene TRBV7-9; the D call from TCRdb, TRBD2, cannot be confirmed without DNA. The CDR3 has 15 residues. In germline, CDR1 is SEHNR, CDR2 FQNEAQ (reference sequence). This CDR3 is CASSPAGTSGYEQYF.

The chain couples TRBV30 to TRBJ1-4; TCRdb selects TRBD1, and the lack of DNA leaves this call unchecked. CDR1 GTSNPN and CDR2 SVGIG come from the germline V gene (reference sequence). There are 14 residues in the CDR3. CDR3 region: CAWSVGGTNEKLFF.

V and J are TRBV6-1 and TRBJ1-1. The germline V gene has CDR1 MNHNS and CDR2 SASEGT. This CDR3 is 15 amino acids long. The CDR3 sequence is CASSPTGGRVAEAFF.

The chain combines TRBV12-5 with TRBJ2-1; TCRdb's D gene call, TRBD2, goes unchecked for lack of DNA. Germline-derived CDR1 and CDR2 are LGHNT and FRNRAP. The CDR3 runs to 15 residues. This CDR3 is CASGVATSGSSPLFF.

The chain uses TRBV4-1 and TRBJ2-3. The CDR3 runs to 16 residues. Germline loops: CDR1 MGHRA, CDR2 YSYEKL. The CDR3 region is CASSQDMPGRTDTQYF.